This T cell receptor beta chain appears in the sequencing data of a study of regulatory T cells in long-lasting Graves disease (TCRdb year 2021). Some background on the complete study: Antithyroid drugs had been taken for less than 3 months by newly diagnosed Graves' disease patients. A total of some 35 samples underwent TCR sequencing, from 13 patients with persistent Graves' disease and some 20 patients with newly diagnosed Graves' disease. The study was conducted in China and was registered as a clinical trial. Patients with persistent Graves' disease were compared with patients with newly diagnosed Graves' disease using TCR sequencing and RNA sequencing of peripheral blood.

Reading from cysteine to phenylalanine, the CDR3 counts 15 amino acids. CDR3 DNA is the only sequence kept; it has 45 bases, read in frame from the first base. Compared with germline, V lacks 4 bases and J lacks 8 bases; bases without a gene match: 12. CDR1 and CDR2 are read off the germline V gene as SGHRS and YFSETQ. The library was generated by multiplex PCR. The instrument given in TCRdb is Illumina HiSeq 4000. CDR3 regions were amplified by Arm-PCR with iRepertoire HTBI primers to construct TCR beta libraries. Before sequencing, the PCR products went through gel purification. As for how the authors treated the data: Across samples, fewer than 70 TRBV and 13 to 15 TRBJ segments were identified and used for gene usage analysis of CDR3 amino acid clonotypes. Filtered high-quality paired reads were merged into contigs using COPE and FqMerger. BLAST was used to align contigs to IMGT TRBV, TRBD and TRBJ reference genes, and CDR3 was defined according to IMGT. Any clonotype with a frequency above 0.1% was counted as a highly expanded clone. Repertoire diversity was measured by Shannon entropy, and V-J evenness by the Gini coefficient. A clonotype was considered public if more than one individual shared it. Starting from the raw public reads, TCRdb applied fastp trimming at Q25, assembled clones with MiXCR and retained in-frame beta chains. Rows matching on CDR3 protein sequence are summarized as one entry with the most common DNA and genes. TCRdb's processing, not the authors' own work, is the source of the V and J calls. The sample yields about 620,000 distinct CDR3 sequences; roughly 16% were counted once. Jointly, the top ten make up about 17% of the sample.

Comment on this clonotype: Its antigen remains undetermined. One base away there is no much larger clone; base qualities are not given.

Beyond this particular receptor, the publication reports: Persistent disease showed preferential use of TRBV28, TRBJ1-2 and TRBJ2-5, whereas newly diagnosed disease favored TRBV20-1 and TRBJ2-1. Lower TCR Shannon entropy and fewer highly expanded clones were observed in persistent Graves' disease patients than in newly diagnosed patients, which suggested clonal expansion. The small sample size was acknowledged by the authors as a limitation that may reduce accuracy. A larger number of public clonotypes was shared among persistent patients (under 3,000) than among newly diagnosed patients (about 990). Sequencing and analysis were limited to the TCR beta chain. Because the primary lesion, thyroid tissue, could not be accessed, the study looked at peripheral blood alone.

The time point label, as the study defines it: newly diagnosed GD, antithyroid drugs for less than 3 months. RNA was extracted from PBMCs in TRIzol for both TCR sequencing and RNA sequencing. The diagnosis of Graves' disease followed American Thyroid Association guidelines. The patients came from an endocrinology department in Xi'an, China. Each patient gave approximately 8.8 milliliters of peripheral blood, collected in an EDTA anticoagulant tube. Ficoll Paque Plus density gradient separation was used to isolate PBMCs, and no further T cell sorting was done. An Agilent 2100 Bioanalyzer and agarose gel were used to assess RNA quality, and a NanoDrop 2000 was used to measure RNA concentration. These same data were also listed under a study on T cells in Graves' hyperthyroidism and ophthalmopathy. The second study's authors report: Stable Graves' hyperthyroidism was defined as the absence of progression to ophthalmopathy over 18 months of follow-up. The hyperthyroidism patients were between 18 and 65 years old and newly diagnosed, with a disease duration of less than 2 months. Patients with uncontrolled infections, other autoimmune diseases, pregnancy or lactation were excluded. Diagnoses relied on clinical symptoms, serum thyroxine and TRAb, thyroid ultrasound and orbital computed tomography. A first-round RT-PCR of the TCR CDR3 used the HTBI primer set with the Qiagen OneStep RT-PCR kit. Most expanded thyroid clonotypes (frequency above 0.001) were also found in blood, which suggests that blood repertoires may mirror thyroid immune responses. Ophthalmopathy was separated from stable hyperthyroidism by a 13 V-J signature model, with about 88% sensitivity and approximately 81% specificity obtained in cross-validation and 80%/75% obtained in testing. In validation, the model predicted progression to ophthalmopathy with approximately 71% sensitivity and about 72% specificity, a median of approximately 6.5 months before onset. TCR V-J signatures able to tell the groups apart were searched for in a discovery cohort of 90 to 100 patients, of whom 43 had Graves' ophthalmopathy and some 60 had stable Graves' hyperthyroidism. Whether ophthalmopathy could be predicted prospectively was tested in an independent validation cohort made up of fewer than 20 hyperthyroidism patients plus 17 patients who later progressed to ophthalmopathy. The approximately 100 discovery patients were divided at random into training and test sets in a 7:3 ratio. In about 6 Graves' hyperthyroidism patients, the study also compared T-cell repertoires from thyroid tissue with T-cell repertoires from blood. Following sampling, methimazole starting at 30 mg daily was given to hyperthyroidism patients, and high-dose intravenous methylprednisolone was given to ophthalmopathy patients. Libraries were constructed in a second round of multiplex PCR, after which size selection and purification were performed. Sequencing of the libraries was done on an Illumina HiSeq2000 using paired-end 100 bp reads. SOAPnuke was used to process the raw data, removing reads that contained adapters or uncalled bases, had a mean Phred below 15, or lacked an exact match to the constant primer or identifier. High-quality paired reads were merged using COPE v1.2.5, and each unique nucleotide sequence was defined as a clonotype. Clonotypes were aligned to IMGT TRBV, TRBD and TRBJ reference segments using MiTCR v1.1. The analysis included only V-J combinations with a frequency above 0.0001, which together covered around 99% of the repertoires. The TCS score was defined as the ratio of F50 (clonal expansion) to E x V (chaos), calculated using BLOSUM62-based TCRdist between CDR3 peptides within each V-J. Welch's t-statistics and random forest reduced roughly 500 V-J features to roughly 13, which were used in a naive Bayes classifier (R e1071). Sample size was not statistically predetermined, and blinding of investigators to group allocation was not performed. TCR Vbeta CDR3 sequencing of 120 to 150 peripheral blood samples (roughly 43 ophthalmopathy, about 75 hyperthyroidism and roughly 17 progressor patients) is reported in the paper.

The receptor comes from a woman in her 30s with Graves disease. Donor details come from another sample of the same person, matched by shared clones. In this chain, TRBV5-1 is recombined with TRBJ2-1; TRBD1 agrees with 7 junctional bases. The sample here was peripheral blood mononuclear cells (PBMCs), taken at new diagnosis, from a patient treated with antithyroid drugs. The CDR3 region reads CASSPRQGVFHEQFF. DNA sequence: TGCGCCAGCAGCCCTAGGCAGGGGGTCTTCCATGAGCAGTTCTTC.